The source of this T cell receptor beta chain is a study of blood T cell repertoires in COVID-19. Study-level background: Both acute and convalescent COVID-19 samples were obtained from the United States, Italy and Spain. The cDNA or gDNA used as material had been derived from T cells, B-cell-depleted T cells, or PBMCs.

Patients from Seattle were sampled longitudinally, starting during active infection. In the original workflow: Estimation of nucleated cell counts was performed using reference gene primer amplification. TCRdb's copy holds only in-frame clones and misses some; the assay was immunoSEQ multiplex PCR. The DNA was the basis for D and trimming; V, J and clone size are from that table. The sample shows around 200,000 clones, about 76% of them seen only once. The sequenced sample consisted of peripheral blood. This clonotype was sampled from a woman aged 40 to 50 with COVID-19, enrolled during active disease.

The CDR3 sequence: CASSFGEPSSNEQFF. In nucleotides, the CDR3 is TGCGCCAGCAGCTTCGGGGAACCCTCAAGCAATGAGCAGTTCTTC. V usage is TRBV5-1 and J usage is TRBJ2-1; possible D gene TRBD2, 5 bases. The CDR3 is 15 residues long. Trimming pared 2 bases from V and 6 bases from J, leaving 15 bases between. Germline V gene data show CDR1 as SGHRS and CDR2 as YFSETQ. The whole variable domain, filled in from reference TRBV5-1 and TRBJ2-1, reads KAGVTQTPRYLIKTRGQQVTLSCSPISGHRSVSWYQQTPGQGLQFLFEYFSETQRNKGNFPGRFSGRQFSNSRSEMNVSTLELGDSALYLCASSFGEPSSNEQFFGPGTRLTVL.